In this sample, the clone carrying this TCR beta chain turned up a few times. Germline lookup yields CDR1 SGHNT and CDR2 YYREEE (reference sequence). Trimming removed 2 bases from V and 0 bases from J, with 12 bases in between. The CDR3 extends over 15 amino acids. From blood CD8+ and CD4+ T cells, TCR beta sequences were generated. The multiple sclerosis control cohort comprised treatment-naive individuals presenting with stable or active relapsing-remitting disease. TEMRA cells were FACS-enriched, while CD8+ and CD4+ T cells were negatively isolated. The RNA input was about 0.5 to 1 ug, and it was reverse transcribed with random hexamers. The authors amplified TCR beta CDR3 across 54 Vbeta and 13 Jbeta using immunoSEQ multiplex PCR. MiXCR, applied by TCRdb to the immunoSEQ multiplex PCR reads, yields one record per CDR3 protein. The table includes 350,000 to 550,000 distinct CDR3 sequences, more than 70% detected once.

These data originate in a study of CD8 T cells in Susac syndrome. The sequence came from a human donor with multiple sclerosis. The rearrangement uses TRBV5-4 and TRBJ2-7; tentatively, D is TRBD1 (6 bases). The material sequenced was CD8+ T cells from PBMCs. The DNA of the CDR3 is TGTGCCAGCAGCTTAGACAGGTCTAGCTCCTACGAGCAGTACTTC. Translated, it gives CASSLDRSSSYEQYF.